The 25 T cell receptor beta chains in this list originate from one sample, sequenced in a study of beta chain features in type 1 diabetes (dated by TCRdb to the late 2010s). The library was obtained by the immunoSEQ multiplex PCR assay. The entire amount of isolated RNA was reverse transcribed using the High Capacity cDNA Reverse Transcription Kit, so the sequenced TCRB transcripts were expressed ones. The immuneACCESS repertoire file appears here via TCRdb, limited to in-frame rearrangements. These files lack a portion of the clones; in checked studies, under half of the deficit traces to unresolved V genes, and the cause of the others is not known. In all, the sample holds approximately 600,000 clones, and about an eighth of those were seen once. The leading ten clones occupy around 0.12% of the sample. Their cognate antigens are unknown. Beyond this particular receptor, the publication reports: In all four CD4+ subsets, TCRB CDR3 length was moderately but significantly shorter in type 1 diabetes patients.

The sample comprised naive CD4+ T cells from blood. Read against the paper, the sample's cell subset or site label means: true naive CD4+ T cells. These receptors were taken from a man aged 25-40 years with type 1 diabetes.

This clone was detected a few times. V and J are TRBV30 and TRBJ1-4; D gene ambiguous. Trimming removed 4 bases at V and 5 bases at J, with 11 bases between. Looked up from germline, CDR1 is GTSNPN and CDR2 is SVGIG (reference sequence). The CDR3 runs to 13 residues. The CDR3 coding sequence is TGTGCCTGGAATCGGCAAGGAAATGAAAAACTGTTTTTT. Translation gives CAWNRQGNEKLFF.

This clone was seen a few times. The chain joins TRBV27 to TRBJ2-5, with unresolved D. Trimming took off 5 bases at V and 1 base at J, with 8 bases between the two ends. The germline CDR1 and CDR2 sequences are MNHEY and SMNVEV (reference sequence). The length of the CDR3 is 13 residues. The CDR3 spells CASSRAVQETQYF. The CDR3 nucleotides read TGTGCCAGCAGTCGCGCCGTCCAAGAGACCCAGTACTTC.

There are a few counts of this clone. This chain connects TRBV5-1 to TRBJ2-3, with D uncertain. CDR3 length: 13 amino acids. The germline V gene encodes CDR1 SGHRS and CDR2 YFSETQ. Trimming took 0 bases from V and 5 from J, leaving 7 bases between them. The CDR3 region has the DNA TGCGCCAGCAGCTTGGGTCAGCAAGATACGCAGTATTTT. Translation: CASSLGQQDTQYF.

The gene calls are TRBV15 and TRBJ1-3; D is possibly TRBD1 (5 bases). The V gene lost 0 bases and the J gene lost 0 bases, with 15 bases spanning the gap. CDR3 length: 18 amino acids. CDR1 is LNHNV, CDR2 YYDKDF, per germline (reference sequence). CDR3 DNA sequence: TGTGCCACCAGCAGAGATCAGAGGAGGGGATACTCTGGAAACACCATATATTTT. Amino acids: CATSRDQRRGYSGNTIYF.

The V gene is TRBV4-2, the J gene TRBJ1-5; D unclear. The ends were cut back, 1 base at V and 3 bases at J, with 4 bases in the middle. The V gene's germline CDR1 is LGHNA and CDR2 YNFKEQ. This CDR3 has 13 residues. CDR3 region: CASSQGDNQPQHF. CDR3 nucleotide sequence: TGTGCCAGCAGCCAAGGGGACAATCAGCCCCAGCATTTT.

This clone has a handful of counts. CDR3 protein: CASSAIDLGVSQYF. The DNA of the CDR3 is TGTGCCAGCAGTGCCATTGACCTGGGCGTTTCGCAGTATTTT. The chain couples TRBV25-1 to TRBJ2-3; D gene ambiguous. V lost 4 bases to trimming and J lost 10 bases, with 18 bases between them. CDR3 size: 14 residues. CDR1 is MGHDK, CDR2 SYGVNS, per germline.

This clone has more than one count but fewer than ten. The V and J genes are TRBV7-2 and TRBJ2-1, with D tentatively TRBD1 or TRBD2 (5 bases each). V lost 1 base to trimming and J lost 6 bases, with 10 bases between them. The CDR3 is 14 residues long. CDR1 and CDR2 from the germline V gene are SGHTA and FQGNSA. The CDR3 DNA sequence: TGTGCCAGCAGCTTAGGCAGGGACCCCAATGAGCAGTTCTTC. It encodes CASSLGRDPNEQFF.

V usage is TRBV27 and J usage is TRBJ1-1, with D uncertain. V was cut by 3 bases and J by 4 bases, with 9 bases left in between. Germline loops: CDR1 MNHEY, CDR2 SMNVEV (reference sequence). The CDR3 sequence is 13 residues long. In nucleotides, the CDR3 is TGTGCCAGCAGTTTGTCCCGGCGCACTGAAGCTTTCTTT. It codes for CASSLSRRTEAFF.

The rearrangement links TRBV9 to TRBJ2-1, with 10 bases aligning to TRBD1. The CDR3 loop spans 16 amino acids. The germline V gene has CDR1 SGDLS and CDR2 YYNGEE. V lost 4 bases, J lost 7 bases, and 11 bases stayed unmatched. The CDR3 protein is CASSRSGGQGRNEQFF. The CDR3 DNA sequence: TGTGCCAGCAGCCGAAGCGGGGGACAGGGGAGGAATGAGCAGTTCTTC.

This clone was detected a few times. This sequence joins TRBV7-2 and TRBJ2-3, with 8 bases matching TRBD2. The ends lost 2 bases at V and 2 bases at J; junction bases unmatched: 15. Looked up from germline, CDR1 is SGHTA and CDR2 is FQGNSA. The CDR3 loop spans 19 amino acids. The CDR3 bases are TGTGCCAGCAGCTTAATGGCACTAGCGGCGTCGTCGGTCACAGATACGCAGTATTTT. Translated, it gives CASSLMALAASSVTDTQYF.

This clone was detected only a few times. The chain carries TRBV5-6 and TRBJ1-1, with a possible D match to TRBD1 (5 bases). The CDR3 has 14 residues. Trimming pared 1 base from V and 4 bases from J, leaving 11 bases between. Germline CDR1 reads SGHDT; CDR2 reads YYEEEE. CDR3 in DNA: TGTGCCAGCAGCTTGCAAGGGGTCGGCACTGAAGCTTTCTTT. Residues: CASSLQGVGTEAFF.

V is TRBV11-2 and J is TRBJ2-3; the match to TRBD1 covers 7 bases. V was clipped by 1 base and J by 1 base; unmatched bases: 5. This CDR3 is 16 amino acids long. The germline CDR1 and CDR2 sequences are SGHAT and FQNNGV. Written as DNA, the CDR3 is TGTGCCAGCAGCTTAGCAGGTACAGGGGGCACAGATACGCAGTATTTT. Encoded protein: CASSLAGTGGTDTQYF.

The genes are TRBV14 and TRBJ1-6; D unresolved. The germline CDR1 and CDR2 sequences are SGHDN and FVKESK. Trimming removed 1 base at V and 7 bases at J, with 8 bases between. The CDR3 extends over 14 amino acids. In DNA, the CDR3 is TGTGCCAGCAGCCAAGGGACGTCGAATTCACCCCTCCACTTT. Translation gives CASSQGTSNSPLHF. Full variable domain (missing parts from reference TRBV14 and TRBJ1-6): EAGVTQFPSHSVIEKGQTVTLRCDPISGHDNLYWYRRVMGKEIKFLLHFVKESKQDESGMPNNRFLAERTGGTYSTLKVQPAELEDSGVYFCASSQGTSNSPLHFGNGTRLTVT.

The chain has TRBV13 and TRBJ1-4; no definite D call. V shed 1 base and J shed 0 bases, with 24 bases lying between them. This CDR3 has 21 amino acids. Germline CDR1 PRHDT, CDR2 FYEKMQ (reference sequence). CDR3 coding DNA: TGTGCCAGCAGCTTAGAGGGTTGGCGGCTGACGGGAAATGCAACTAATGAAAAACTGTTTTTT. This gives the protein CASSLEGWRLTGNATNEKLFF. The full variable domain, in which reference TRBV13 and TRBJ1-4 provide the parts outside the CDR3, is AAGVIQSPRHLIKEKRETATLKCYPIPRHDTVYWYQQGPGQDPQFLISFYEKMQSDKGSIPDRFSAQQFSDYHSELNMSSLELGDSALYFCASSLEGWRLTGNATNEKLFFGSGTQLSVL.

This clone was recorded a few times. The chain has TRBV29-1 and TRBJ2-3; D uncertain. CDR1 is SQVTM, CDR2 ANQGSEA, per germline. V was trimmed by 7 bases and J by 3 bases, leaving 5 bases between them. The CDR3 runs 10 residues. The CDR3: CSAMTDTQYF. The CDR3 DNA reads as TGCAGCGCGATGACAGATACGCAGTATTTT.

This clone turned up a few times. The junction departs from the called germline gene at one end, perhaps through a read error. The J gene is TRBJ2-5, the V gene TRBV29-1; the match to TRBD1 covers 8 bases. In germline, CDR1 is SQVTM, CDR2 ANQGSEA. CDR3 length: 17 residues. CDR3 residues: CSVEGTIRTGYQETQYF. The CDR3 nucleotides read TGCAGCGTTGAGGGGACGATACGGACAGGGTACCAGGAGACCCAGTACTTC.

The rearrangement uses TRBV30 and TRBJ1-4, with D unresolved. This CDR3 has 16 amino acids. The V end was cut by 0 bases, the J end by 0 bases, with 11 bases between. Looked up from germline, CDR1 is GTSNPN and CDR2 is SVGIG (reference sequence). The CDR3 reads CAWSVPGSATNEKLFF. The CDR3 DNA is TGTGCCTGGAGTGTACCCGGAAGCGCAACTAATGAAAAACTGTTTTTT.

This clone was observed a few times. This chain links TRBV19 with TRBJ2-2, with a possible D match to TRBD1 (5 bases). From germline, CDR1 is LNHDA and CDR2 SQIVND (reference sequence). V lost 9 bases to trimming and J lost 1 base, with 15 bases between them. The CDR3 covers 15 residues. The CDR3 loop is CASYDGHLNTGELFF. CDR3 coding DNA: TGTGCCAGCTACGACGGACACCTGAACACCGGGGAGCTGTTTTTT.

This rearrangement joins TRBV7-9 to TRBJ2-7; D gene unclear. CDR1 SEHNR and CDR2 FQNEAQ come from the germline V gene (reference sequence). The CDR3 runs 14 residues. V shed 4 bases and J shed 1 base, with 11 bases lying between them. CDR3 protein: CASSSLRASYEQYF. The DNA for the CDR3 is TGTGCCAGCAGCTCTCTACGGGCGTCCTACGAGCAGTACTTC.

In this sample, this clone turned up a few times. The rearrangement links TRBV7-2 to TRBJ2-1; D not certain. V was cut by 6 bases and J by 7 bases, with 16 bases left in between. Germline CDR1 SGHTA, CDR2 FQGNSA. The CDR3 runs to 14 residues. The CDR3 here is CASRTPTRRNEQFF. The CDR3 DNA follows: TGTGCCAGCAGGACACCGACTCGACGGAATGAGCAGTTCTTC.

This clone was seen a few times. This chain connects TRBV2 to TRBJ2-3, with 7 nucleotides matching TRBD2. Germline V lookup: CDR1 SNHLY, CDR2 FYNNEI. There are 15 residues in the CDR3. V lost 11 bases to trimming and J lost 0 bases; unmatched junction nucleotides: 11. The CDR3: CAGGGGVLSTDTQYF. The CDR3 DNA is TGTGCCGGGGGGGGAGGAGTGCTGAGCACAGATACGCAGTATTTT. Supplemented by reference TRBV2 and TRBJ2-3, the full variable domain reads EPEVTQTPSHQVTQMGQEVILRCVPISNHLYFYWYRQILGQKVEFLVSFYNNEISEKSEIFDDQFSVERPDGSNFTLKIRSTKLEDSAMYFCAGGGGVLSTDTQYFGPGTRLTVL.

This chain joins TRBV7-8 and TRBJ2-3, with D possibly being TRBD2 (5 bases). CDR3 size: 15 residues. Germline V gene sequence: CDR1 SGHVS, CDR2 FQNEAQ. V was trimmed by 4 bases and J by 1 base, leaving 12 bases between them. CDR3 in DNA: TGTGCCAGCAGCTCAGAGCGGCCCGGCACAGATACGCAGTATTTT. Translation: CASSSERPGTDTQYF.

This clone was seen more than once but under ten times. The J gene is TRBJ1-3, the V gene TRBV9; D is ambiguous. The CDR3 has 13 amino acids. CDR1 and CDR2 from the germline V gene are SGDLS and YYNGEE. The V end was cut by 7 bases, the J end by 0 bases, with 8 bases between. CDR3: CASQQNSGNTIYF. The CDR3 DNA sequence: TGTGCCAGCCAGCAAAACTCTGGAAACACCATATATTTT.

This clone has only a few counts. V gene TRBV5-6 combines with J gene TRBJ2-1; D not certain. The CDR3 runs 13 residues. Looked up from germline, CDR1 is SGHDT and CDR2 is YYEEEE. V was pared by 0 bases and J by 4 bases, with 5 bases between. CDR3 nucleotides: TGTGCCAGCAGCTTGGTAGGATACAATGAGCAGTTCTTC. Protein product: CASSLVGYNEQFF.

This clone was found a few times. This sequence joins TRBV7-2 and TRBJ1-2; a possible D gene is TRBD1 (5 bases). Trimming cost V 2 bases and J 3 bases, with 13 bases left between them. Germline-derived CDR1 and CDR2 are SGHTA and FQGNSA. The CDR3 consists of 15 residues. The CDR3, as DNA: TGTGCCAGCAGCTTAAGGAGGGGAGAGGACTATGGCTACACCTTC. Protein product: CASSLRRGEDYGYTF. Complete variable domain (other parts from reference TRBV7-2 and TRBJ1-2): GAGVSQSPSNKVTEKGKDVELRCDPISGHTALYWYRQSLGQGLEFLIYFQGNSAPDKSGLPSDRFSAERTGGSVSTLTIQRTQQEDSAVYLCASSLRRGEDYGYTFGSGTRLTVV.